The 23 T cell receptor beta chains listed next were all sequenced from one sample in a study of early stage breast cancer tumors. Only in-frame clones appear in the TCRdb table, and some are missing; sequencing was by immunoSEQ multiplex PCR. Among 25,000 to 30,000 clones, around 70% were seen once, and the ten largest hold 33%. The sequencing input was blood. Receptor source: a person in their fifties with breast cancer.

The CDR3 here is CASSLLNTEAFF. CDR3 DNA sequence: TGCGCCAGCAGCTTGCTGAACACTGAAGCTTTCTTT. This rearrangement joins TRBV5-1 to TRBJ1-1; D is ambiguous. V lost 1 base and J lost 0, with 1 base in between. Germline CDR1 reads SGHRS; CDR2 reads YFSETQ. The CDR3 totals 12 residues.

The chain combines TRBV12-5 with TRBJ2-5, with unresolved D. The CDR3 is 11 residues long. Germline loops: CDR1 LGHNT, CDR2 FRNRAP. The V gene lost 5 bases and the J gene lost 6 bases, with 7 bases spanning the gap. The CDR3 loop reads CASGTSKTQYF. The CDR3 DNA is TGTGCTAGTGGTACCTCTAAGACCCAGTACTTC.

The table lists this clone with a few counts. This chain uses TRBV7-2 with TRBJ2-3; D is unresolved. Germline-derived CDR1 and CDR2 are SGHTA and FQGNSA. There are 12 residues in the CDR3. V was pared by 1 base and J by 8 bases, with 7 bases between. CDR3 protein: CASSLETGTQYF. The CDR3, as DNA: TGTGCCAGCAGCTTAGAGACCGGTACGCAGTATTTT.

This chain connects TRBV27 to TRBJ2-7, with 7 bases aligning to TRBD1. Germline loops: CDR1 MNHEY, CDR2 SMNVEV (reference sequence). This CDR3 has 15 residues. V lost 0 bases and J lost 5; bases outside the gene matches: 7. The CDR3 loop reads CASSLSLGQWNEQYF. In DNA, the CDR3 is TGTGCCAGCAGTTTATCCTTGGGACAGTGGAACGAGCAGTACTTC.

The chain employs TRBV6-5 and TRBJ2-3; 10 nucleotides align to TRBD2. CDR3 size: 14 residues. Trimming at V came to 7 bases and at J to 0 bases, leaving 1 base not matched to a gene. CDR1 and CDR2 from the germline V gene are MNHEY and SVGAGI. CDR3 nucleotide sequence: TGTGCCAGCAAGCGGGAGGGTAGCACAGATACGCAGTATTTT. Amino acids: CASKREGSTDTQYF.

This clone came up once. CDR3 bases: TGCGCCAGCAGCCAAGCGTTATCCCCAGGGTTACCTGAAGCTTTCTTT. Its protein product is CASSQALSPGLPEAFF. This chain links TRBV4-1 with TRBJ1-1; TRBD1 might be the D (5 bases). The germline V and J ends were trimmed by 1 base and 6 bases, with 18 bases remaining between them. Per germline, CDR1 MGHRA and CDR2 YSYEKL. CDR3 length: 16 amino acids.

This chain's CDR3 is CASSDLGPGGETQYF. In nucleotides, the CDR3 is TGTGCCAGCAGTGATTTGGGCCCCGGAGGGGAGACCCAGTACTTC. The J gene is TRBJ2-5, the V gene TRBV6-1, with D possibly matching TRBD2 (6 bases). Looked up from germline, CDR1 is MNHNS and CDR2 is SASEGT. The V gene lost 3 bases and the J gene lost 5 bases, with 16 bases spanning the gap. CDR3 length: 15 residues.

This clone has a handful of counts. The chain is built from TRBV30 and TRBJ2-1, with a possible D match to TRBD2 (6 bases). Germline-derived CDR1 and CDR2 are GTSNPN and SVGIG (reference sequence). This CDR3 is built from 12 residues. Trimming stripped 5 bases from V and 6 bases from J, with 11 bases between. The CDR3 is CAWATRRNEQFF. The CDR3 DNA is TGTGCCTGGGCGACTAGGCGCAATGAGCAGTTCTTC.

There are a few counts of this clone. The CDR3 loop is CASSPTGGAGNEQFF. CDR3 DNA: TGTGCCAGCTCACCGACAGGGGGCGCAGGCAATGAGCAGTTCTTC. The chain couples TRBV18 to TRBJ2-1; TRBD1 aligns across 10 bases. V shed 3 bases and J 6 bases; nucleotides not matched to a gene: 5. Germline V gene sequence: CDR1 KGHSH, CDR2 LQKENI. This CDR3 comprises 15 residues.

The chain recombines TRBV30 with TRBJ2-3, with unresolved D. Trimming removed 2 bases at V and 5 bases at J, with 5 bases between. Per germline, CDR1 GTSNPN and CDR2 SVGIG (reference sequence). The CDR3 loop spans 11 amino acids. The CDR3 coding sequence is TGTGCCTGGAGTATTCAAGATACGCAGTATTTT. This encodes CAWSIQDTQYF. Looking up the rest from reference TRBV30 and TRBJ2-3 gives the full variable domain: SQTIHQWPATLVQPVGSPLSLECTVEGTSNPNLYWYRQAAGRGLQLLFYSVGIGQISSEVPQNLSASRPQDRQFILSSKKLLLSDSGFYLCAWSIQDTQYFGPGTRLTVL.

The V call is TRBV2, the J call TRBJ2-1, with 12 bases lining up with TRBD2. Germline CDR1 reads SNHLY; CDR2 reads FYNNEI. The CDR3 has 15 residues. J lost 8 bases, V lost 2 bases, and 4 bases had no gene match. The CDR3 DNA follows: TGTGCCAGCAGTGAACGGCTAGCGGGAGGGGATGAGCAGTTCTTC. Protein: CASSERLAGGDEQFF.

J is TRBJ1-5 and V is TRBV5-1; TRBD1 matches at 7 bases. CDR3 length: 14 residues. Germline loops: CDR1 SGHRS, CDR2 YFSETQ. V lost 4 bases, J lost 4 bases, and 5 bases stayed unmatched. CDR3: CASSPGTANQPQHF. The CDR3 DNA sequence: TGCGCCAGCAGCCCTGGGACAGCGAATCAGCCCCAGCATTTT.

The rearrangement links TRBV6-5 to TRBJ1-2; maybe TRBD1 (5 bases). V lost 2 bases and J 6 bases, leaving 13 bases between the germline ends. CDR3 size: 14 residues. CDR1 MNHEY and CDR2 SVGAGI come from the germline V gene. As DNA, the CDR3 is TGTGCCAGCAGTTACCAGACAGCGGGGGATGGCTACACCTTC. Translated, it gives CASSYQTAGDGYTF.

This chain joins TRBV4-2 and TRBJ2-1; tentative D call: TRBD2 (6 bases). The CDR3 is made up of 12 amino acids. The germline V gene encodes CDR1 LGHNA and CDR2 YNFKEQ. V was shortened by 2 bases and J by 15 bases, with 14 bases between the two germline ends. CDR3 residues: CASSQYPGDAFF. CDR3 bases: TGTGCCAGCAGCCAATACCCGGGGGACGCGTTCTTC.

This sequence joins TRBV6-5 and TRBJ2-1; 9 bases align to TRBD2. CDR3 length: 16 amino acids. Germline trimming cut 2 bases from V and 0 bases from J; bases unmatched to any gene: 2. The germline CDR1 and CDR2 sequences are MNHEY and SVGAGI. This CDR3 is CASSYLSGSSYNEQFF. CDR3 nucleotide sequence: TGTGCCAGCAGTTACCTTAGCGGGAGCTCCTACAATGAGCAGTTCTTC.

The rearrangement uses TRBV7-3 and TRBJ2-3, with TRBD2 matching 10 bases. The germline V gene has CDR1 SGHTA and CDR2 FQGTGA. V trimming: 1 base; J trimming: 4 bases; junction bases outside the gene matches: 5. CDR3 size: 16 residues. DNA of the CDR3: TGTGCCAGCAGCTTAAGTATAGCGGGAGGACCAGATACGCAGTATTTT. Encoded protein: CASSLSIAGGPDTQYF.

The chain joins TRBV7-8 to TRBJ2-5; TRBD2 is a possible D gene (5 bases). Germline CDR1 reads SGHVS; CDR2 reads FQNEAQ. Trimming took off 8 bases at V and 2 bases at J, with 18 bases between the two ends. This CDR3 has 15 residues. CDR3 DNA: TGTGCCAGCGGCCATCTAGCACTGGGACAAGAGACCCAGTACTTC. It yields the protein CASGHLALGQETQYF.

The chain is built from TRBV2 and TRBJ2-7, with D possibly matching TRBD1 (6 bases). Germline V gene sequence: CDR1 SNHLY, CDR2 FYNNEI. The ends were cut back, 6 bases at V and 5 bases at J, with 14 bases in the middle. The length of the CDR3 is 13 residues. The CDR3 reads CASRQTGNHEQYF. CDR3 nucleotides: TGTGCCAGCAGGCAAACAGGGAACCACGAGCAGTACTTC.

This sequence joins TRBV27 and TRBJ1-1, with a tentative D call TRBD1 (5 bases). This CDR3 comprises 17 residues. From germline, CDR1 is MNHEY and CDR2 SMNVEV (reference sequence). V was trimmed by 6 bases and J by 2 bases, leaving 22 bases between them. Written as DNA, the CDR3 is TGTGCCAGCAGCCCTTGGTGGGGGGTAAAAGTTAACACTGAAGCTTTCTTT. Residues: CASSPWWGVKVNTEAFF.

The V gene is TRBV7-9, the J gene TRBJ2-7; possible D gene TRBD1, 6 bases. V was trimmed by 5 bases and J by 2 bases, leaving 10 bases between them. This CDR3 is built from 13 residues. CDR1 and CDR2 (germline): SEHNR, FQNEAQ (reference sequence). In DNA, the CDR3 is TGTGCCAGCAGCGAAGGGGGTGCCTACGAGCAGTACTTC. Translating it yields CASSEGGAYEQYF.

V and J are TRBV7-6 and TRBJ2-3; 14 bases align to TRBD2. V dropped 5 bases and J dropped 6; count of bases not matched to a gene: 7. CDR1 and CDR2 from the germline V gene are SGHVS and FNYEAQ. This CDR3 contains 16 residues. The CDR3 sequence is CASSPLTSGRGDTQYF. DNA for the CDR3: TGTGCCAGCAGCCCGCTGACTAGCGGGAGGGGGGATACGCAGTATTTT.

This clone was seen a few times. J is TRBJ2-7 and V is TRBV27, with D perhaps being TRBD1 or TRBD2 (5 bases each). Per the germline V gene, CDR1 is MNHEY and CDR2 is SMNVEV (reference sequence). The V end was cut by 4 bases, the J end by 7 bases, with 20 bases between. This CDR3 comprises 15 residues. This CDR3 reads CASSSARGGTVEQYF. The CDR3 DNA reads TGTGCCAGCAGTTCCGCCCGTGGGGGAACGGTGGAGCAGTACTTC.

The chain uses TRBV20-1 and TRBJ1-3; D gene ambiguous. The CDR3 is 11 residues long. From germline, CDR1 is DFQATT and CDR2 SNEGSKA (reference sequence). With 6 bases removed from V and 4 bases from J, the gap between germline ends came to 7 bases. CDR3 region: CSARQGNTIYF. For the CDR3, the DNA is TGCAGTGCGCGACAAGGAAACACCATATATTTT.